The sequence of this T cell receptor beta chain was determined in a study of CD8+ T cells in alopecia areata. Extracted from the samples, RNA was reverse transcribed into cDNA to serve as the sequencing template. TCRdb's copy holds only in-frame clones and misses some; the assay was immunoSEQ multiplex PCR. The table records about 150,000 clones, roughly 61% of them present only once. Specimens obtained from alopecia areata patients comprised lesional scalp punch biopsies and peripheral blood. Looked up from germline, CDR1 is SQVTM and CDR2 is ANQGSEA. The CDR3 contains 11 residues. V lost 3 bases and J lost 15, with 15 bases in between.

This TCR was recovered from a human donor with alopecia areata. The sequences come from CD4+ T cells sorted from blood, collected at week 0. This chain connects TRBV29-1 to TRBJ2-4, with no clear D. Here the CDR3 reads CSVERAGALYF. Written as DNA, the CDR3 is TGCAGCGTTGAGCGAGCAGGTGCTTTGTACTTC.